The text below deals with one T cell receptor beta chain. The antigen is not known. The data derive from a study of PD-1 blockade in classical Hodgkin lymphoma. Study as a whole: Patients were dosed intravenously with nivolumab at 3 mg/kg every 2 weeks.

Regarding time point: cycle 4 day 1 (C4D1), after less than 7 weeks of nivolumab. Relapse was seen in all patients after autologous stem cell transplantation, and brentuximab vedotin exposure was variable. Sequencing used immunoSEQ multiplex PCR; TCRdb keeps in-frame clones, though not all of them. The sample lists tens of thousands of clones; about 90% were seen once. General study results and limits: Relative to healthy donors, newly diagnosed patients reportedly had lower baseline TCR diversity, which was reported as lower still in relapsed/refractory patients. The authors have not defined what causes the repertoire differences, possibly disease activity or prior therapy. Whereas CD4+ TCR diversity had risen significantly by C4D1, CD8+ TCR diversity had not.

This material consisted of peripheral blood mononuclear cells (PBMCs), taken before the fourth cycle of nivolumab. This receptor was obtained from a human donor with classical Hodgkin lymphoma.

CDR3 sequence (DNA): TGTGCCAGCAGCCCCCCTGGCAGGAGCTCCTATAATTCACCCCTCCACTTT. Amino acids: CASSPPGRSSYNSPLHF. V usage is TRBV5-6 and J usage is TRBJ1-6; D not resolved. V dropped 4 bases and J dropped 0 bases, with 14 bases sitting between them. CDR1 is SGHDT and CDR2 is YYEEEE in the germline V gene. The CDR3 runs 17 residues. Complete variable domain (other parts from reference TRBV5-6 and TRBJ1-6): DAGVTQSPTHLIKTRGQQVTLRCSPKSGHDTVSWYQQALGQGPQFIFQYYEEEERQRGNFPDRFSGHQFPNYSSELNVNALLLGDSALYLCASSPPGRSSYNSPLHFGNGTRLTVT.